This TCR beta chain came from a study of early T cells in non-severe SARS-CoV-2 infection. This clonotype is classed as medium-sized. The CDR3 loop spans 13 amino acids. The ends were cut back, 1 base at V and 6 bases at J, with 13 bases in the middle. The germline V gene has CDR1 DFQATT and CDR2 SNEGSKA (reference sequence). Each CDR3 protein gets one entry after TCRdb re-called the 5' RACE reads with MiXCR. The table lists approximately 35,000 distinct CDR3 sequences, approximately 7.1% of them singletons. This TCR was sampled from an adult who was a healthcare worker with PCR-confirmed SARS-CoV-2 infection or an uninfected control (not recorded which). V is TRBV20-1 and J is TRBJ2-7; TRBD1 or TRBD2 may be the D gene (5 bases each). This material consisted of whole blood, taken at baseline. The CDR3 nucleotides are TGCAGTGCTAGAGGGGGGAGCGGCGGCGAGCAGTACTTC. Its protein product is CSARGGSGGEQYF.